Listed here are 23 T cell receptor beta chains from one sample, sequenced in a study of regulatory T cells in long-lasting Graves disease. Time point given: newly diagnosed GD, antithyroid drugs for less than 3 months. Making the TCR library involved RNA that had been extracted from PBMCs. Assembly of TCR beta libraries relied on iRepertoire HTBI primers together with Arm-PCR of CDR3 regions. Using its own MiXCR run on the multiplex PCR reads, TCRdb lists one record per CDR3 protein. The profile shows around 360,000 distinct CDR3 sequences, roughly 15% of them singletons. The sample was also reused in another study, on T cells in Graves' hyperthyroidism and ophthalmopathy.

The sequences come from peripheral blood mononuclear cells (PBMCs), collected at new diagnosis, from a patient treated with antithyroid drugs. The receptors shown here come from a woman between 18 and 30 years old with Graves disease.

For this clonotype: This may arise from a read error, as a much more abundant clone is one base away. The chain recombines TRBV6-2 or TRBV6-3 with TRBJ2-3, with 8 bases matching TRBD1. Germline lookup yields CDR1 MNHEY and CDR2 SVGEGT. The CDR3 extends over 13 amino acids. V lost 8 bases and J lost 8; bases outside the gene matches: 9. The CDR3 sequence: CASGDNTGGTQYF. In DNA, the CDR3 is TGTGCCAGCGGTGATAATACAGGGGGTACGCAGTATTTT.

This clonotype occurred many times. This chain links TRBV11-2 with TRBJ2-7; tentatively, D is TRBD2 (6 bases). V gave up 5 bases and J gave up 1 base, with 9 bases separating them. Germline loops: CDR1 SGHAT, CDR2 FQNNGV. This CDR3 has 13 residues. CDR3 DNA sequence: TGTGCCAGCAGCCCGACTAGTTCCTACGAGCAGTACTTC. Amino acid sequence: CASSPTSSYEQYF. Supplemented by reference TRBV11-2 and TRBJ2-7, the full variable domain reads EAGVAQSPRYKIIEKRQSVAFWCNPISGHATLYWYQQILGQGPKLLIQFQNNGVVDDSQLPKDRFSAERLKGVDSTLKIQPAKLEDSAVYLCASSPTSSYEQYFGPGTRLTVT.

The rearrangement uses TRBV5-5 and TRBJ1-6; no clear D. The CDR3 totals 13 residues. V was trimmed by 4 bases and J by 9 bases, leaving 11 bases between them. The germline gives CDR1 SGHKS, CDR2 YYEKEE (reference sequence). Here the CDR3 DNA reads TGTGCCAGCAGCCCGGCTGTCGGTTCACCCCTCCACTTT. Residues: CASSPAVGSPLHF.

This clonotype was seen repeatedly, ten times or more. V is TRBV29-1 and J is TRBJ2-3; 8 positions agree with TRBD1. With V trimmed by 4 bases and J by 1 base, 4 bases remained unmatched. CDR1 is SQVTM and CDR2 is ANQGSEA in the germline V gene. The CDR3 has 14 residues. CDR3 residues: CSVGGTGGTDTQYF. The CDR3 nucleotides read TGCAGCGTTGGGGGGACAGGCGGCACAGATACGCAGTATTTT.

This clonotype was recorded at least ten times. The CDR3 region is CASSPTQGANGYTF. In DNA form, the CDR3 reads TGTGCCAGCTCACCAACCCAGGGGGCGAATGGCTACACCTTC. V gene TRBV18 combines with J gene TRBJ1-2; 8 bases are shared with TRBD1. J was trimmed by 6 bases and V by 2 bases; bases with no gene match: 5. The CDR3 extends over 14 amino acids. CDR1 KGHSH and CDR2 LQKENI come from the germline V gene. Variable domain in full (rest from reference TRBV18 and TRBJ1-2): NAGVMQNPRHLVRRRGQEARLRCSPMKGHSHVYWYRQLPEEGLKFMVYLQKENIIDESGMPKERFSAEFPKEGPSILRIQQVVRGDSAAYFCASSPTQGANGYTFGSGTRLTVV.

The sample holds many counts of this clonotype. This chain links TRBV27 with TRBJ1-1; D is ambiguous. Germline CDR1 reads MNHEY; CDR2 reads SMNVEV (reference sequence). The CDR3 runs 16 residues. Trimming left V 0 bases short and J 1 base short, with 12 bases between. The CDR3 sequence is CASSLSKHLKNTEAFF. The DNA of the CDR3 is TGTGCCAGCAGTTTATCGAAACACCTCAAGAACACTGAAGCTTTCTTT.

This clonotype has just a few counts. V is TRBV19 and J is TRBJ2-1, with 7 nucleotides matching TRBD1. J lost 8 bases, V lost 11 bases, and 12 bases had no gene match. This CDR3 has 13 amino acids. Looked up from germline, CDR1 is LNHDA and CDR2 is SQIVND (reference sequence). In DNA form, the CDR3 reads TGTGCCTGCTCGGGACAGAATATCGATGAGCAGTTCTTC. Encoded protein: CACSGQNIDEQFF.

This clonotype showed up many times. The rearrangement joins TRBV7-6 to TRBJ1-5; 9 nucleotides align to TRBD1. The CDR3 loop spans 15 amino acids. Germline CDR1 reads SGHVS; CDR2 reads FNYEAQ. V lost 1 base to trimming and J lost 7 bases; unmatched junction nucleotides: 5. CDR3 coding DNA: TGTGCCAGCAGCTTAGGACAGGGGGTAGGGCAGCCCCAGCATTTT. Translation: CASSLGQGVGQPQHF.

This clonotype was seen many times. V and J are TRBV28 and TRBJ2-3; TRBD2 agrees at 12 bases. The V segment lost 10 bases and the J segment 6 bases; nucleotides outside the gene matches: 8. This CDR3 has 14 amino acids. The V gene's germline CDR1 is MDHEN and CDR2 SYDVKM. The CDR3 region is CATPLAGGPDTQYF. The DNA for the CDR3 is TGTGCCACCCCCCTAGCGGGAGGGCCGGATACGCAGTATTTT.

Ten or more counts support this clonotype. The genes are TRBV3-1 and TRBJ2-1; 8 nucleotides match TRBD2. Trimming at V came to 2 bases and at J to 0 bases, leaving 9 bases not matched to a gene. Germline assignment: CDR1 LGHDT and CDR2 YNNKEL (reference sequence). This CDR3 is built from 18 residues. CDR3 sequence: CASSQFPGLASSYNEQFF. CDR3 coding DNA: TGTGCCAGCAGCCAATTTCCTGGACTAGCTTCCTCCTACAATGAGCAGTTCTTC.

The chain carries TRBV30 and TRBJ2-5; D gene uncertain. V lost 0 bases, J lost 6 bases, and 17 bases lay in between. The V gene's germline CDR1 is GTSNPN and CDR2 SVGIG (reference sequence). The CDR3 spans 15 residues. CDR3: CAWSVEVASRQTQYF. CDR3 in DNA: TGTGCCTGGAGTGTAGAGGTGGCCAGTCGGCAGACCCAGTACTTC.

This clonotype turned up a few times. The chain joins TRBV4-1 to TRBJ2-3, with TRBD2 identical over 9 bases. Germline V lookup: CDR1 MGHRA, CDR2 YSYEKL. The V gene end was trimmed by 3 bases and the J gene end by 2 bases; junction bases not matched to a gene: 6. CDR3 length: 16 residues. The CDR3 region has the DNA TGCGCCAGCAGCCATGTGAGCGGGGGGCCCACAGATACGCAGTATTTT. Translated: CASSHVSGGPTDTQYF.

This clonotype was recorded many times. At one of its ends the junction is not consistent with the germline gene, which may arise from a read error. The gene calls are TRBV5-1 and TRBJ2-1; 9 bases are a match to TRBD2. Germline lookup yields CDR1 SGHRS and CDR2 YFSETQ. This CDR3 comprises 15 residues. In nucleotides, the CDR3 is TGCGCCAGCAGTTTGGGACTAGCCCCCTACAATGAGCAGTTCTTC. It specifies CASSLGLAPYNEQFF.

This chain connects TRBV12-3 or TRBV12-4 to TRBJ1-5; tentatively, D is TRBD1 (6 bases). Trimming removed 3 bases from V and 9 bases from J, with 12 bases in between. The CDR3 extends over 13 amino acids. CDR3: CASSFQGKGPQHF. The CDR3 DNA follows: TGTGCCAGCAGTTTCCAGGGGAAGGGGCCCCAGCATTTT.

This clonotype has a count of ten or more. This chain joins TRBV2 and TRBJ1-1; D is ambiguous. The CDR3 spans 14 residues. The germline gives CDR1 SNHLY, CDR2 FYNNEI. The V end lost 7 bases, the J end lost 0 bases, and 12 bases lay between the germline ends. CDR3 region: CASTVASMNTEAFF. The CDR3, as DNA: TGTGCCAGCACAGTGGCCTCGATGAACACTGAAGCTTTCTTT.

The chain uses TRBV24-1 and TRBJ2-1; TRBD1 aligns across 9 bases. The CDR3 has 12 amino acids. Germline CDR1 reads KGHDR; CDR2 reads SFDVKD. With 4 bases clipped from V and 12 bases from J, the junction kept 3 bases outside the gene matches. This chain's CDR3 is CATSESDRGQFF. The CDR3 DNA reads TGTGCCACCAGTGAGTCGGACAGGGGGCAGTTCTTC.

This sequence joins TRBV5-5 and TRBJ2-2; TRBD2 might be the D (7 bases). Germline CDR1 and CDR2: SGHKS and YYEKEE (reference sequence). The CDR3 consists of 15 residues. With 5 bases removed from V and 3 bases from J, the gap between germline ends came to 14 bases. In nucleotides, the CDR3 is TGTGCCAGCAGGGCAACGGGGGGCCACACCGGGGAGCTGTTTTTT. This gives the protein CASRATGGHTGELFF.

Of note for this clonotype: A much larger clone lies a single base off, so this may be a read error. CDR3 loop: CASMQLQSSGANVLAF. The CDR3 DNA follows: TGTGCCAGCATGCAGCTGCAGAGCTCTGGGGCCAACGTCCTGGCTTTC. The chain combines TRBV6-2 or TRBV6-3 with TRBJ2-6, with D possibly TRBD1 on 5 matching bases. Germline CDR1 is MNHEY and CDR2 is SVGEGT. CDR3 length: 16 residues.

Ten or more counts support this clonotype. The chain joins TRBV2 to TRBJ1-2; D gene unclear. CDR3 length: 14 amino acids. Germline CDR1 reads SNHLY; CDR2 reads FYNNEI. V lost 8 bases to trimming and J lost 9 bases, with 22 bases between them. The CDR3 protein is CASGTGVSSFSYTF. DNA of the CDR3: TGTGCCAGCGGTACCGGGGTGAGCTCTTTCAGCTACACCTTC.

A remark on this clonotype: A much larger clone sits a single nucleotide away, making a read error possible. The V gene is TRBV24-1, the J gene TRBJ2-2, with D uncertain. Germline CDR1 is KGHDR and CDR2 is SFDVKD. This CDR3 is 16 amino acids long. V lost 1 base and J 0 bases, leaving 8 bases between the germline ends. The CDR3 sequence is CATSDFRGSNTGELFF. DNA for the CDR3: TGTGCCACCAGTGATTTTAGAGGCTCGAACACCGGGGAGCTGTTTTTT.

This clonotype occurred many times. The gene calls are TRBV5-1 and TRBJ1-1, with TRBD1 identical over 7 bases. There are 17 residues in the CDR3. The germline gives CDR1 SGHRS, CDR2 YFSETQ. After removal of 6 bases from V and 1 base from J, the junction contained 15 bases not matched to a gene. The CDR3 coding sequence is TGCGCCAGCACCATAGCCCGATTCGACAGGGCGAACACTGAAGCTTTCTTT. It codes for CASTIARFDRANTEAFF.

This chain uses TRBV2 with TRBJ1-2; D may be TRBD1 (5 bases). The CDR3 extends over 14 amino acids. V lost 3 bases and J lost 5, with 13 bases in between. Germline V gene lookup returns CDR1 SNHLY and CDR2 FYNNEI. CDR3 sequence (DNA): TGTGCCAGCAGTGACGTATCAGGGATATATGGCTACACCTTC. Translating gives CASSDVSGIYGYTF.

There are a few counts of this clonotype. The V gene is TRBV7-3, the J gene TRBJ2-2; D might be TRBD1 (5 bases). The CDR3 has 16 residues. Trimming removed 4 bases from V and 4 bases from J, with 16 bases in between. Germline lookup yields CDR1 SGHTA and CDR2 FQGTGA. The CDR3 bases are TGTGCCAGCAGCTGGGGCGCAGGGATCGGCACCGGGGAGCTGTTTTTT. It codes for CASSWGAGIGTGELFF.